Only a few counts were recorded for the clone carrying this T cell receptor (beta chain). This entry belongs to a study of blood T cell repertoires in COVID-19. Clones were read by immunoSEQ multiplex PCR, and TCRdb kept only the in-frame ones, dropping some. The table shows over 250,000 clones, with under 90% occurring only once. The sequencing input was peripheral blood. The TCR sequence derives from a man aged 50 or older with acute or convalescent COVID-19.

As DNA, the CDR3 is TGCGCCAGCAGACAGGGTGCGAACTATGGCTACACCTTC. Amino acid sequence: CASRQGANYGYTF. The chain employs TRBV5-1 and TRBJ1-2, with D tentatively TRBD1 (6 bases). The germline CDR1 and CDR2 sequences are SGHRS and YFSETQ. V dropped 5 bases and J dropped 2 bases, with 10 bases sitting between them. The CDR3 consists of 13 residues.